This passage covers 12 T cell receptor beta chains from one sample sequenced in a study of blood T cell repertoires in COVID-19. Clones were read by immunoSEQ multiplex PCR, and TCRdb kept only the in-frame ones, dropping some. The sample lists about 330,000 clones; over 80% were seen once. Source material: PBMCs or T cells enriched from blood (not recorded which). The receptor source for this set is a man aged 30 to 39 who had recovered from COVID-19.

The rearrangement links TRBV19 to TRBJ2-2; D is perhaps TRBD1 (6 bases). V gave up 1 base and J gave up 3 bases, with 6 bases separating them. Looked up from germline, CDR1 is LNHDA and CDR2 is SQIVND (reference sequence). This CDR3 is 14 amino acids long. The CDR3 DNA reads as TGTGCCAGTAGTATAGCAGGGGACACCGGGGAGCTGTTTTTT. It is translated as CASSIAGDTGELFF.

The chain has TRBV12-3 or TRBV12-4 and TRBJ1-1; a possible D gene is TRBD1 (5 bases). The CDR3 has 13 amino acids. Trimming left V 5 bases short and J 1 base short, with 8 bases between. The CDR3 DNA follows: TGTGCCAGCAGTCTCAGGGAGAACACTGAAGCTTTCTTT. Translation: CASSLRENTEAFF.

The chain carries TRBV5-1 and TRBJ1-1; TRBD1 might be the D (5 bases). CDR3 length: 12 amino acids. V lost 5 bases to trimming and J lost 3 bases, with 8 bases between them. Germline CDR1 is SGHRS and CDR2 is YFSETQ. The CDR3 reads CASRAGYTEAFF. CDR3 nucleotide sequence: TGCGCCAGCAGAGCAGGGTACACTGAAGCTTTCTTT. The whole variable domain, filled in from reference TRBV5-1 and TRBJ1-1, reads KAGVTQTPRYLIKTRGQQVTLSCSPISGHRSVSWYQQTPGQGLQFLFEYFSETQRNKGNFPGRFSGRQFSNSRSEMNVSTLELGDSALYLCASRAGYTEAFFGQGTRLTVV.

The V and J genes are TRBV7-2 and TRBJ2-3; the match to TRBD2 covers 8 bases. Unmatched junction bases numbered 18, after V lost 7 bases and J lost 9 bases. The CDR3 spans 16 residues. The germline CDR1 and CDR2 sequences are SGHTA and FQGNSA. The CDR3 DNA follows: TGTGCCAGCACCCCAAGCACGGGGGGGAGGTCGTTAACGCAGTATTTT. Translation: CASTPSTGGRSLTQYF.

The J gene is TRBJ2-1, the V gene TRBV4-1; 11 bases align to TRBD2. V was clipped by 2 bases and J by 9 bases; unmatched bases: 9. The V gene's germline CDR1 is MGHRA and CDR2 YSYEKL. This CDR3 region has 16 residues. CDR3 DNA: TGCGCCAGCAGCCAACCGAGTAGCGGGGGGGCGGGTGAGCAGTTCTTC. It specifies CASSQPSSGGAGEQFF.

The chain couples TRBV13 to TRBJ2-7, with D tentatively TRBD2 (7 bases). V lost 0 bases and J lost 2, with 11 bases in between. CDR1 is PRHDT and CDR2 is FYEKMQ in the germline V gene (reference sequence). This CDR3 has 15 amino acids. The CDR3 loop reads CASSLGRGGAYEQYF. For the CDR3, the DNA is TGTGCCAGCAGCTTAGGGCGAGGGGGGGCCTACGAGCAGTACTTC.

The chain links TRBV7-7 to TRBJ1-2; the D is unclear. The germline CDR1 and CDR2 sequences are SSHAT and FNYEAQ (reference sequence). V lost 5 bases, J lost 6 bases, and 13 bases lay in between. This CDR3 is 13 amino acids long. The CDR3 sequence is CASSPGRVDGYTF. DNA of the CDR3: TGTGCCAGCAGCCCGGGGAGGGTGGATGGCTACACCTTC.

This clone is a singleton in its sample. The chain recombines TRBV9 with TRBJ2-7; D gene ambiguous. The V end lost 3 bases, the J end lost 1 base, and 11 bases lay between the germline ends. This CDR3 region has 14 residues. CDR1 SGDLS and CDR2 YYNGEE come from the germline V gene. CDR3 protein: CASSAQVASYEQYF. CDR3 in DNA: TGTGCCAGCAGCGCCCAAGTGGCATCCTACGAGCAGTACTTC. Variable domain in full (rest from reference TRBV9 and TRBJ2-7): DSGVTQTPKHLITATGQRVTLRCSPRSGDLSVYWYQQSLDQGLQFLIQYYNGEERAKGNILERFSAQQFPDLHSELNLSSLELGDSALYFCASSAQVASYEQYFGPGTRLTVT.

J is TRBJ2-7 and V is TRBV28; TRBD1 matches at 7 bases. After removal of 2 bases from V and 3 bases from J, the junction contained 4 bases not matched to a gene. The V gene's germline CDR1 is MDHEN and CDR2 SYDVKM. The CDR3 totals 14 residues. CDR3 nucleotides: TGTGCCAGCAGTTTAGGGTACAGGGGCTACGAGCAGTACTTC. Its translation is CASSLGYRGYEQYF.

The chain uses TRBV5-1 and TRBJ2-1; 9 bases map to TRBD2. The germline gives CDR1 SGHRS, CDR2 YFSETQ. CDR3 length equals 15 residues. V dropped 1 base and J dropped 9; count of bases not matched to a gene: 8. The CDR3 DNA sequence: TGCGCCAGCAGCTTGCTGCGGGGGGGTAGGGGTGAGCAGTTCTTC. Translating gives CASSLLRGGRGEQFF.

The rearrangement links TRBV5-1 to TRBJ2-1; 7 bases align to TRBD1. This CDR3 is built from 15 residues. The germline V gene encodes CDR1 SGHRS and CDR2 YFSETQ. V lost 4 bases, J lost 7 bases, and 11 bases stayed unmatched. In nucleotides, the CDR3 is TGCGCCAGCAGCAGATCGGGACAGTGGGGAAATGAGCAGTTCTTC. Residues: CASSRSGQWGNEQFF.

The chain employs TRBV3-1 (or the pseudogene TRBV3-2) and TRBJ1-5; D gene uncertain. The CDR3 extends over 13 amino acids. V lost 1 base and J 5 bases, leaving 6 bases between the germline ends. The germline V gene has CDR1 LGHDT and CDR2 YNNKEL (reference sequence). The CDR3 coding sequence is TGTGCCAGCAGCCAAGCTGCAGATCAGCCCCAGCATTTT. Residues: CASSQAADQPQHF.